The TCR beta chain under discussion was sequenced for a study of T cell responses to AZD1222 COVID-19 vaccine. After removal of 2 bases from V and 3 bases from J, the junction contained 6 bases not matched to a gene. This CDR3 has 16 amino acids. CDR1 and CDR2 from the germline V gene are LGHDT and YNNKEL (reference sequence). Study observations and caveats: Unmutated variant regions reportedly attract nearly half of all spike-specific TCRs.

Concerning this clone itself: Its target is not known.

Sequenced by immunoSEQ multiplex PCR; TCRdb stores in-frame clones only, minus some. Of some 30,000 clones listed, less than 90% are singletons. The chain links TRBV3-1 (or the pseudogene TRBV3-2) to TRBJ2-1, with TRBD2 matching over 8 bases. The sample in question was peripheral blood, obtained on day 0 of AZD1222 vaccination. The clonotype was recovered from an adult in good health. The CDR3 bases are TGTGCCAGCAGCCAACACGGGAGGGCCCGCTACAATGAGCAGTTCTTC. As protein: CASSQHGRARYNEQFF.